Listed below are T cell receptor beta chains from one sample, sequenced in a study of T cell responses to AZD1222 COVID-19 vaccine. The data were produced by immunoSEQ multiplex PCR, yet TCRdb's version contains in-frame clones alone and is incomplete. Of 100,000 to 120,000 clones in the sample, 80% to 90% are singletons; the top ten hold more than 14%. Sequences were derived from peripheral blood, sampled 28 days after the second AZD1222 dose. The receptors were gathered from an adult who received the AZD1222 COVID-19 vaccine. Each CDR3 is given with its conserved first and last residue. The D gene is left open where the match is weak. Size tells how often a clone was seen (once, few, many) or the class of an expanded clone, and some rows leave it out.

.	TRBV5-1	.	TRBJ1-3	TGCGCCAGCAGCTTGGCCTCCCGGGAAACTGGAAACACCATATATTTT	CASSLASRETGNTIYF
.	TRBV27	once	TRBJ2-1	TGTGCCAGCAGTTTGGGTTTAGCGGAGTACAATGAGCAGTTCTTC	CASSLGLAEYNEQFF
.	TRBV3-1/TRBV3-2	.	TRBJ2-1	TGTGCCAGCAGCCTGAATCCGGTGCACCTTGAGCAGTTCTTC	CASSLNPVHLEQFF
.	TRBV11-2	few	TRBJ1-2	TGTGCCAGCAGCTTAGGACAGCTGAATGGCTACACCTTC	CASSLGQLNGYTF
.	TRBV5-5	.	TRBJ1-6	TGTGCCAGCAGCTTGGCAGGGCGTCGTTCACCCCTCCACTTT	CASSLAGRRSPLHF
.	TRBV5-1	.	TRBJ2-5	TGCGCCAGCAGCTTGGGGAAGAGCGGAGAGACCCAGTACTTC	CASSLGKSGETQYF
.	TRBV5-1	.	TRBJ2-6	TGCGCCAGCAGCTCACAGGGTAGTGGGGCCAACGTCCTGACTTTC	CASSSQGSGANVLTF
.	TRBV2	once	TRBJ2-2	TGTGCCAGCAGTGCCCAGGAAGGGGGGGTCGCCGGGGAGCTGTTTTTT	CASSAQEGGVAGELFF
.	TRBV7-8	.	TRBJ1-1	TGTGCCAGCAGCCACTCGGCGGGGGGGAGCACTGAAGCTTTCTTT	CASSHSAGGSTEAFF
.	TRBV5-1	.	TRBJ1-1	TGCGCCAGCAGCTTGGCGGGGAACACTGAAGCTTTCTTT	CASSLAGNTEAFF
.	TRBV18	.	TRBJ1-3	TGTGCCAGCTTTCCAGGCTTGGATCCTGGAAACACCATATATTTT	CASFPGLDPGNTIYF
.	TRBV3-1/TRBV3-2	.	TRBJ1-1	TGTGCCAGCAGCCCAGACGTGACAGCGGGAAACACTGAAGCTTTCTTT	CASSPDVTAGNTEAFF
.	TRBV11-2	.	TRBJ2-7	TGTGCCAGCAGCCCAATCCGCCGGGACACCTCCTACGAGCAGTACTTC	CASSPIRRDTSYEQYF
.	TRBV27	.	TRBJ1-1	TGTGCCAGCACCGGGGGGGCTGATTACACTGAAGCTTTCTTT	CASTGGADYTEAFF
.	TRBV7-6	.	TRBJ2-5	TGTGCCAGCAGCCTAATCCTACCCGGAGGGGACCTTGGAGAGACCCAGTACTTC	CASSLILPGGDLGETQYF
TRBD2	TRBV30	.	TRBJ2-5	TGTGCCTGGGGGTCGGGGGGAGAGACCCAGTACTTC	CAWGSGGETQYF
.	TRBV7-6	.	TRBJ1-5	TGTGCCAGCAGCTTAGCGGGGTATAGCAATCAGCCCCAGCATTTT	CASSLAGYSNQPQHF
.	TRBV7-9	.	TRBJ1-4	TGTGCCAGCAGCTTAGGGACGGCTCTAAATGAAAAACTGTTTTTT	CASSLGTALNEKLFF
.	TRBV30	.	TRBJ2-1	TGTGCCTGGACCACAGGTATCGGTGAGCAGTTCTTC	CAWTTGIGEQFF
.	TRBV19	.	TRBJ2-3	TGTGCCAGTAGTCGAGCCGTAAGCACAGATACGCAGTATTTT	CASSRAVSTDTQYF
TRBD1	TRBV10-1	.	TRBJ2-6	TGCGCCAGCAGCGCCGGGACAGGGGGCGCTGGGGCCAACGTCCTGACTTTC	CASSAGTGGAGANVLTF
.	TRBV6-1	.	TRBJ1-1	TGTGCCAGCAGTGAAGAAGGGGCTTGGACTGAAGCTTTCTTT	CASSEEGAWTEAFF
TRBD1	TRBV2	.	TRBJ1-5	TGTGCCAGCAGCGGACAGGGAGTTCAACAGCCCCAGCATTTT	CASSGQGVQQPQHF
.	TRBV18	.	TRBJ1-2	TGTGCCAGCTCCTCCCCCGTTGGGGAGGACTATGGCTACACCTTC	CASSSPVGEDYGYTF
TRBD1	TRBV7-9	.	TRBJ2-3	TGTGCCAGCAGCGTGGAGGACAGGACGCAGTATTTT	CASSVEDRTQYF
TRBD1	TRBV5-1	.	TRBJ2-1	TGCGCCACCAGCCGACAGGGGGACAATGAGCAGTTCTTC	CATSRQGDNEQFF
TRBD2	TRBV3-1/TRBV3-2	.	TRBJ2-5	TGTGCCAGCGCGGGGGGGCCGAAGACCCAGTACTTC	CASAGGPKTQYF
TRBD1	TRBV7-6	.	TRBJ2-7	TGTGCCAGCAGCTTAGGGTCGGGACAGTCCTACGAGCAGTACTTC	CASSLGSGQSYEQYF
TRBD2	TRBV3-1/TRBV3-2	.	TRBJ2-7	TGTGCCAGCAGCCCTAGCGGGAGTTGGGAGCAGTACTTC	CASSPSGSWEQYF
TRBD1	TRBV30	.	TRBJ1-2	TGTGCCTGGAGTGTACTGGGGACAGGTCATGGCTACACCTTC	CAWSVLGTGHGYTF
TRBD1	TRBV5-1	.	TRBJ2-3	TGCGCCAGCAGCCCTGGACAGGGTATCGTCACAGATACGCAGTATTTT	CASSPGQGIVTDTQYF
.	TRBV5-1	.	TRBJ1-2	TGCGCCAGCAGCTTGGAGCCTTTGGGCTATGGCTACACCTTC	CASSLEPLGYGYTF
.	TRBV6-1	.	TRBJ1-4	TGTGCCAGCAGTGAACCCGGTCGTATAGGTGAAAAACTGTTTTTT	CASSEPGRIGEKLFF
TRBD1	TRBV5-1	.	TRBJ1-1	TGCGCCAGCAGCTTGGGGGGACAGATTTCTGAAGCTTTCTTT	CASSLGGQISEAFF
.	TRBV27	.	TRBJ1-4	TGTGCCAGCAGGGGGATATGGACTGAAAAACTGTTTTTT	CASRGIWTEKLFF